Described below is a single TCR beta chain sequence and its context. Its antigen remains unknown. The germline gives CDR1 MNHNY, CDR2 SVGAGI (reference sequence). This CDR3 comprises 13 residues. Between the trimmed V and J ends, which lost 0 bases and 10 bases, there was a span of 7 bases. The sample belongs to a study of identifying expanded T cells in peripheral blood. Measured with immunoSEQ multiplex PCR; TCRdb has only the in-frame clones, and not every one. The sample gives some 95,000 clones, approximately 84% of which show up once; 5.5% to 6.5% is in the top ten. Study-wide points: About 1.2 clones differed between technical replicates, versus around 15 and 19 over time. Variance in clone template counts between approximately two-week samples significantly increased with total template count across all healthy donors.

Healthy donors had no documented immune events, such as infections, while sampled. The chain links TRBV6-6 to TRBJ1-6; D call uncertain. This clonotype was obtained from a person between 18 and 75 years old in good health. Sequencing was carried out using blood. The CDR3, as DNA: TGTGCCAGCAGTTACTCAAGAGGATCACCCCTCCACTTT. It translates to CASSYSRGSPLHF.